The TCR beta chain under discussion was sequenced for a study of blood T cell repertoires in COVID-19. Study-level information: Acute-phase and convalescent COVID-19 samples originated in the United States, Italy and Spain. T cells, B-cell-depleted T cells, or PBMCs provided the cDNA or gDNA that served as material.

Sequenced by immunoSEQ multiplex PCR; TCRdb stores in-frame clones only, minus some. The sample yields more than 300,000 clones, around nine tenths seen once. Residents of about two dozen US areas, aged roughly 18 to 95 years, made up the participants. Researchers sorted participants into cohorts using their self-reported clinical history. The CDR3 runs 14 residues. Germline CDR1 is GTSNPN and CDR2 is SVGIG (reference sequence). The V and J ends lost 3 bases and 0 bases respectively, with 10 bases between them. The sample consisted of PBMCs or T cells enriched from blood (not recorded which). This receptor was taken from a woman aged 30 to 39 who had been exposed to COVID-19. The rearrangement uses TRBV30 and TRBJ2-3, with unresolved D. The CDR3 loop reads CAWRGPTSTDTQYF. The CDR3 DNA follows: TGTGCCTGGAGGGGCCCTACTAGCACAGATACGCAGTATTTT.